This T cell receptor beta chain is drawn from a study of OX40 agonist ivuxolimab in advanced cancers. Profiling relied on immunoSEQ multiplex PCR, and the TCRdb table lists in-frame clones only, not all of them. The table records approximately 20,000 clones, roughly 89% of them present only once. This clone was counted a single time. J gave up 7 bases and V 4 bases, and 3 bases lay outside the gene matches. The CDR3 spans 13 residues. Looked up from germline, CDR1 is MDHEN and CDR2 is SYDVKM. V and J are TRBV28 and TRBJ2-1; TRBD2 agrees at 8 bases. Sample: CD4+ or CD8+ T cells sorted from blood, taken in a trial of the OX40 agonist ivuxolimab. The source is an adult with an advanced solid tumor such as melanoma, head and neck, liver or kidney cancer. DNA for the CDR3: TGTGCCAGCAGTTCCCGACTAGCGAATGAGCAGTTCTTC. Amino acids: CASSSRLANEQFF.